Presented here are 4 T cell receptor beta chains from one specimen sequenced in a study of blood T cell repertoires in COVID-19. Here immunoSEQ multiplex PCR was the method, and the copy in TCRdb shows in-frame clones only, minus some. Among over 25,000 clones listed, 88% were seen once. Sequenced sample: peripheral blood. These receptor sequences come from a man aged 70-80 years with acute or convalescent COVID-19.

This chain joins TRBV5-1 and TRBJ2-2; TRBD1 matches 8 bases. Per germline, CDR1 SGHRS and CDR2 YFSETQ. Trimming removed 4 bases from V and 1 base from J; junction bases left unmatched: 3. This CDR3 comprises 15 residues. The CDR3 DNA reads as TGCGCCAGCAGCCCGGGACAGGAGAACACCGGGGAGCTGTTTTTT. This gives the protein CASSPGQENTGELFF.

The count of this clone is one. The chain couples TRBV6-5 to TRBJ2-7, with TRBD2 as a possible D gene (7 bases). This CDR3 is 15 amino acids long. V lost 0 bases, J lost 3 bases, and 12 bases lay in between. CDR1 is MNHEY and CDR2 is SVGAGI in the germline V gene. CDR3 nucleotides: TGTGCCAGCAGTTACTCTAGGGGGGGGAACTACGAGCAGTACTTC. Translated, it gives CASSYSRGGNYEQYF.

The chain recombines TRBV6-2 or TRBV6-3 with TRBJ1-1; D possibly corresponds to TRBD1 (6 bases). Germline CDR1 reads MNHEY; CDR2 reads SVGEGT. CDR3 length equals 14 residues. Trimming stripped 4 bases from V and 1 base from J, with 10 bases between. This CDR3 reads CASSSADRNTEAFF. DNA of the CDR3: TGTGCCAGCAGTTCCGCGGACAGGAACACTGAAGCTTTCTTT.

The chain combines TRBV29-1 with TRBJ2-4, with 10 positions matching TRBD1. With 7 bases clipped from V and 9 bases from J, the junction kept 9 bases outside the gene matches. The CDR3 is made up of 13 amino acids. In germline, CDR1 is SQVTM, CDR2 ANQGSEA. CDR3 DNA sequence: TGCAGCGCCGCGACAGGGGGCGTAGGCATTCAGTACTTC. Its translation: CSAATGGVGIQYF.